This entry lists 28 T cell receptor beta chains sequenced from one sample in a study of shared clonotypes between healthy human individuals. TCRdb keeps only in-frame clones here, not all; method: immunoSEQ multiplex PCR. The sample lists about 700,000 clones, around 74% occurring once. Sequencing used memory CD4+ T cells sorted from blood. Subset indicated: CD45RA-negative fraction. The source of these receptors is a woman aged 30 to 39 in good health.

V usage is TRBV28 and J usage is TRBJ2-5, with 7 bases aligning to TRBD2. J lost 5 bases, V lost 7 bases, and 13 bases had no gene match. The CDR3 extends over 15 amino acids. From germline, CDR1 is MDHEN and CDR2 SYDVKM. The CDR3 spells CASTSLRERWETQYF. CDR3 sequence (DNA): TGTGCCAGCACCTCGTTGCGGGAGAGGTGGGAGACCCAGTACTTC.

The chain carries TRBV6-1 and TRBJ1-1; no clear D gene. Trimming shortened V by 5 bases and J by 5 bases, and 9 bases separated the two germline ends. Germline assignment: CDR1 MNHNS and CDR2 SASEGT. The CDR3 runs to 12 residues. The CDR3 DNA sequence: TGTGCCAGCAGTCTCTACGAAACTGAAGCTTTCTTT. Translated: CASSLYETEAFF.

This chain uses TRBV5-1 with TRBJ2-2; the D is unclear. This CDR3 is built from 15 residues. From germline, CDR1 is SGHRS and CDR2 YFSETQ. Trimming cost V 7 bases and J 2 bases, with 15 bases left between them. This CDR3 reads CASGPSAVNTGELFF. CDR3 DNA: TGCGCCAGCGGCCCTTCGGCGGTTAACACCGGGGAGCTGTTTTTT.

CDR3 loop: CASIGAALDSRNQPQHF. The CDR3, as DNA: TGTGCCAGCATTGGGGCTGCCCTGGACAGCCGGAATCAGCCCCAGCATTTT. The chain has TRBV28 and TRBJ1-5, with D tentatively TRBD1 (6 bases). The ends were cut back, 7 bases at V and 4 bases at J, with 23 bases in the middle. CDR1 MDHEN and CDR2 SYDVKM come from the germline V gene. CDR3 length: 17 amino acids. Based on the CDR3 plus reference TRBV28 and TRBJ1-5, the full variable domain is DVKVTQSSRYLVKRTGEKVFLECVQDMDHENMFWYRQDPGLGLRLIYFSYDVKMKEKGDIPEGYSVSREKKERFSLILESASTNQTSMYLCASIGAALDSRNQPQHFGDGTRLSIL.

The chain combines TRBV5-1 with TRBJ2-1; 13 positions match TRBD2. Germline CDR1 and CDR2: SGHRS and YFSETQ. The length of the CDR3 is 15 residues. The ends lost 4 bases at V and 7 bases at J; junction bases unmatched: 5. The CDR3 loop is CASSATSGRGNEQFF. The CDR3 nucleotides read TGCGCCAGCAGCGCAACTAGCGGGAGGGGAAATGAGCAGTTCTTC.

The table lists this clone with a few counts. The chain carries TRBV6-1 and TRBJ2-5; D perhaps matches TRBD1 (6 bases). V was cut by 8 bases and J by 5 bases, with 15 bases left in between. This CDR3 has 13 amino acids. Germline lookup yields CDR1 MNHNS and CDR2 SASEGT. The CDR3 reads CASWTVGRETQYF. The CDR3 DNA is TGTGCCAGCTGGACAGTAGGGCGGGAGACCCAGTACTTC.

This chain connects TRBV5-4 to TRBJ2-1; 8 bases agree with TRBD2. The CDR3 totals 16 residues. Germline values: CDR1 SGHNT, CDR2 YYREEE (reference sequence). The V and J ends lost 0 bases and 5 bases, in that order; junction bases with no gene match: 7. CDR3 in amino acids: CASSLVGGGLDNEQFF. CDR3 in DNA: TGTGCCAGCAGCTTGGTAGGCGGGGGACTAGACAATGAGCAGTTCTTC.

The chain uses TRBV14 and TRBJ1-2; 7 nucleotides match TRBD1. Trimming removed 4 bases from V and 4 bases from J; junction bases left unmatched: 9. CDR1 and CDR2 from the germline V gene are SGHDN and FVKESK. The CDR3 is 15 amino acids. The CDR3: CASSPLGQTRYGYTF. CDR3 sequence (DNA): TGTGCCAGCAGCCCCCTGGGACAGACTCGCTATGGCTACACCTTC.

This clone showed up many times. Compared with germline, one end of the junction differs, possibly owing to a read error. V gene TRBV10-3 combines with J gene TRBJ2-7; 9 bases agree with TRBD1. The CDR3 has 12 residues. Germline V CDR1 and CDR2: ENHRY, SYGVKD. DNA for the CDR3: TGTGCCGCGCAAGGGACAGGGAACAGGCCGGGCTTC. Protein product: CAAQGTGNRPGF.

The rearrangement uses TRBV28 and TRBJ2-2; 8 bases fit TRBD1. CDR1 is MDHEN and CDR2 is SYDVKM in the germline V gene. V lost 6 bases and J lost 8; bases outside the gene matches: 14. This CDR3 spans 16 amino acids. As DNA, the CDR3 is TGTGCCAGCAGCTCTGGGACAGGCCTATTCAGGGGGGAGCTGTTTTTT. Amino acid sequence: CASSSGTGLFRGELFF. Looking up the rest from reference TRBV28 and TRBJ2-2 gives the full variable domain: DVKVTQSSRYLVKRTGEKVFLECVQDMDHENMFWYRQDPGLGLRLIYFSYDVKMKEKGDIPEGYSVSREKKERFSLILESASTNQTSMYLCASSSGTGLFRGELFFGEGSRLTVL.

As regards this clone: The same CDR3 also results from other DNA sequences found in this sample. This chain joins TRBV12-5 and TRBJ1-5, with 9 bases aligning to TRBD1. This CDR3 is built from 14 residues. CDR1 and CDR2 (germline): LGHNT, FRNRAP. Germline trimming cut 5 bases from V and 4 bases from J; bases unmatched to any gene: 3. CDR3 bases: TGTGCTAGTGGTCCAGGACAGGGGAATCAGCCCCAGCATTTT. As protein: CASGPGQGNQPQHF. The full variable domain, rest sourced from reference TRBV12-5 and TRBJ1-5, is DARVTQTPRHKVTEMGQEVTMRCQPILGHNTVFWYRQTMMQGLELLAYFRNRAPLDDSGMPKDRFSAEMPDATLATLKIQPSEPRDSAVYFCASGPGQGNQPQHFGDGTRLSIL.

The chain employs TRBV11-2 and TRBJ2-3; perhaps TRBD1 as D (6 bases). Germline CDR1 SGHAT, CDR2 FQNNGV. Trimming took 1 base from V and 2 from J, leaving 16 bases between them. The CDR3 is made up of 17 amino acids. CDR3 region: CASSLALDSILTDTQYF. DNA for the CDR3: TGTGCCAGCAGCTTAGCCCTGGACAGCATCCTCACAGATACGCAGTATTTT.

The J gene is TRBJ2-1, the V gene TRBV28; 7 bases agree with TRBD1. Germline CDR1 and CDR2: MDHEN and SYDVKM. The CDR3 consists of 15 residues. J was trimmed by 7 bases and V by 3 bases; bases with no gene match: 9. CDR3 amino acids: CASSFPPTGMNEQFF. CDR3 coding DNA: TGTGCCAGCAGTTTCCCCCCGACAGGGATGAATGAGCAGTTCTTC.

This clone came up a few times. The gene calls are TRBV5-1 and TRBJ1-1; a possible D gene is TRBD1 (6 bases). The CDR3 is 13 residues long. The V end was cut by 2 bases, the J end by 6 bases, with 11 bases between. Germline V CDR1 and CDR2: SGHRS, YFSETQ. CDR3 nucleotides: TGCGCCAGCAGCTTAGGGGGAGAGGCTGAAGCTTTCTTT. Its protein product is CASSLGGEAEAFF.

The rearrangement joins TRBV11-2 to TRBJ1-3; D is unresolved. V was trimmed by 1 base and J by 7 bases, leaving 17 bases between them. Germline V gene lookup returns CDR1 SGHAT and CDR2 FQNNGV. The CDR3 runs to 16 residues. CDR3 sequence: CASSLGVRDLRNTIYF. The CDR3 DNA is TGTGCCAGCAGCTTAGGAGTTAGGGATCTTCGGAACACCATATATTTT.

The J gene is TRBJ1-1, the V gene TRBV6-5; maybe TRBD1 (6 bases). The V gene lost 6 bases and the J gene lost 0 bases, with 14 bases spanning the gap. The CDR3 consists of 15 residues. Germline V gene data show CDR1 as MNHEY and CDR2 as SVGAGI. DNA of the CDR3: TGTGCCAGCAGCCCTCCCACAGGGATGAACACTGAAGCTTTCTTT. This translates into CASSPPTGMNTEAFF.

The J gene is TRBJ2-5, the V gene TRBV9; D tentatively reads TRBD1 or TRBD2 (5 bases each). Trimming stripped 0 bases from V and 5 bases from J, with 11 bases between. CDR1 and CDR2 from the germline V gene are SGDLS and YYNGEE. The CDR3 has 14 residues. The CDR3 DNA is TGTGCCAGCAGCGTAGGGGGGAGCGCGGAGACCCAGTACTTC. This sequence encodes CASSVGGSAETQYF.

This clone was detected once. The chain couples TRBV5-1 to TRBJ1-1; 7 bases align to TRBD1. CDR3 length: 15 amino acids. Looked up from germline, CDR1 is SGHRS and CDR2 is YFSETQ. V lost 3 bases and J lost 0; bases outside the gene matches: 5. The CDR3 DNA is TGCGCCAGCAGCTGGGGGGACAGCATGAACACTGAAGCTTTCTTT. It translates to CASSWGDSMNTEAFF.

The chain carries TRBV5-1 and TRBJ1-4, with D perhaps matching TRBD1 (5 bases). This CDR3 has 14 residues. The V gene's germline CDR1 is SGHRS and CDR2 YFSETQ. Deletions cut 0 bases from V and 8 bases from J, with 11 bases between. DNA of the CDR3: TGCGCCAGCAGCTTGGAGGCAGGGAGAGAAAAACTGTTTTTT. This encodes CASSLEAGREKLFF. The whole variable domain, filled in from reference TRBV5-1 and TRBJ1-4, reads KAGVTQTPRYLIKTRGQQVTLSCSPISGHRSVSWYQQTPGQGLQFLFEYFSETQRNKGNFPGRFSGRQFSNSRSEMNVSTLELGDSALYLCASSLEAGREKLFFGSGTQLSVL.

This clone was seen a single time. The chain recombines TRBV19 with TRBJ1-4; D possibly corresponds to TRBD1 (6 bases). Germline V gene data show CDR1 as LNHDA and CDR2 as SQIVND (reference sequence). Trimming removed 7 bases from V and 2 bases from J, with 14 bases in between. CDR3 length: 15 amino acids. The CDR3 region has the DNA TGTGCCAGTAAAGGGACAAGAGGGACTAATGAAAAACTGTTTTTT. Translating it yields CASKGTRGTNEKLFF.

In its sample, this clone was seen a few times. The rearrangement uses TRBV9 and TRBJ2-3; D is unresolved. The CDR3 contains 14 residues. CDR1 SGDLS and CDR2 YYNGEE come from the germline V gene. Trimming left V 0 bases short and J 4 bases short, with 9 bases between. The CDR3 region is CASSVGLEADTQYF. CDR3 nucleotides: TGTGCCAGCAGCGTAGGCCTAGAGGCAGATACGCAGTATTTT.

Here the CDR3 reads CASSPDTDTQYF. CDR3 in DNA: TGTGCCAGCAGCCCAGATACGGATACGCAGTATTTT. The chain combines TRBV7-9 with TRBJ2-3; D unclear. Trimming removed 5 bases from V and 6 bases from J, with 9 bases in between. The germline V gene encodes CDR1 SEHNR and CDR2 FQNEAQ (reference sequence). This CDR3 is 12 amino acids long.

The CDR3 DNA sequence: TGCGCCAGCAGCCCGGGCCCCCTAGCTGGGCCAGATACGCAGTATTTT. It translates to CASSPGPLAGPDTQYF. V usage is TRBV5-1 and J usage is TRBJ2-3; a possible D gene is TRBD2 (5 bases). Trimming left V 4 bases short and J 4 bases short, with 19 bases between. Germline-derived CDR1 and CDR2 are SGHRS and YFSETQ. The CDR3 covers 16 residues.

This clone was picked up many times. The gene calls are TRBV7-9 and TRBJ2-1, with 10 positions matching TRBD2. Per germline, CDR1 SEHNR and CDR2 FQNEAQ (reference sequence). The CDR3 runs to 18 residues. Trimming at V came to 1 base and at J to 8 bases, leaving 14 bases not matched to a gene. The CDR3 sequence is CASSLDVLAKREGHEQFF. The CDR3 nucleotides read TGTGCCAGCAGCTTAGACGTCCTAGCGAAGCGGGAGGGCCATGAGCAGTTCTTC. Looking up the rest from reference TRBV7-9 and TRBJ2-1 gives the full variable domain: DTGVSQNPRHKITKRGQNVTFRCDPISEHNRLYWYRQTLGQGPEFLTYFQNEAQLEKSRLLSDRFSAERPKGSFSTLEIQRTEQGDSAMYLCASSLDVLAKREGHEQFFGPGTRLTVL.

A remark on this clone: Other DNA sequences in this sample translate to the same CDR3. The V gene is TRBV28, the J gene TRBJ1-2, with D tentatively TRBD1 (6 bases). Germline V gene lookup returns CDR1 MDHEN and CDR2 SYDVKM. This CDR3 contains 13 residues. The V gene lost 2 bases and the J gene lost 5 bases, with 9 bases spanning the gap. In DNA form, the CDR3 reads TGTGCCAGCAGTTTACGGGGGGCTTATGGCTACACCTTC. This encodes CASSLRGAYGYTF.

This chain connects TRBV14 to TRBJ1-4; the D is unclear. V was clipped by 1 base and J by 7 bases, with 13 bases between them. The CDR3 is 15 residues long. CDR1 SGHDN and CDR2 FVKESK come from the germline V gene. CDR3 in amino acids: CASSQGTYLSEKLFF. The CDR3 bases are TGTGCCAGCAGCCAAGGAACATATCTTTCTGAAAAACTGTTTTTT. Supplemented by reference TRBV14 and TRBJ1-4, the full variable domain reads EAGVTQFPSHSVIEKGQTVTLRCDPISGHDNLYWYRRVMGKEIKFLLHFVKESKQDESGMPNNRFLAERTGGTYSTLKVQPAELEDSGVYFCASSQGTYLSEKLFFGSGTQLSVL.

The chain carries TRBV2 and TRBJ2-7; possibly TRBD1 for D (5 bases). CDR1 and CDR2 from the germline V gene are SNHLY and FYNNEI. The CDR3 runs to 14 residues. Trimming pared 3 bases from V and 2 bases from J, leaving 11 bases between. CDR3 region: CASSEGRDTYEQYF. Here the CDR3 DNA reads TGTGCCAGCAGTGAGGGCAGGGATACCTACGAGCAGTACTTC.

The CDR3 is CASRALGRNTEAFF. In DNA, the CDR3 is TGTGCCAGCCGAGCTCTTGGACGGAACACTGAAGCTTTCTTT. The J gene is TRBJ1-1, the V gene TRBV27; no definite D call. There are 14 residues in the CDR3. CDR1 and CDR2 (germline): MNHEY, SMNVEV (reference sequence). The V and J ends lost 8 bases and 1 base respectively, with 14 bases between them.